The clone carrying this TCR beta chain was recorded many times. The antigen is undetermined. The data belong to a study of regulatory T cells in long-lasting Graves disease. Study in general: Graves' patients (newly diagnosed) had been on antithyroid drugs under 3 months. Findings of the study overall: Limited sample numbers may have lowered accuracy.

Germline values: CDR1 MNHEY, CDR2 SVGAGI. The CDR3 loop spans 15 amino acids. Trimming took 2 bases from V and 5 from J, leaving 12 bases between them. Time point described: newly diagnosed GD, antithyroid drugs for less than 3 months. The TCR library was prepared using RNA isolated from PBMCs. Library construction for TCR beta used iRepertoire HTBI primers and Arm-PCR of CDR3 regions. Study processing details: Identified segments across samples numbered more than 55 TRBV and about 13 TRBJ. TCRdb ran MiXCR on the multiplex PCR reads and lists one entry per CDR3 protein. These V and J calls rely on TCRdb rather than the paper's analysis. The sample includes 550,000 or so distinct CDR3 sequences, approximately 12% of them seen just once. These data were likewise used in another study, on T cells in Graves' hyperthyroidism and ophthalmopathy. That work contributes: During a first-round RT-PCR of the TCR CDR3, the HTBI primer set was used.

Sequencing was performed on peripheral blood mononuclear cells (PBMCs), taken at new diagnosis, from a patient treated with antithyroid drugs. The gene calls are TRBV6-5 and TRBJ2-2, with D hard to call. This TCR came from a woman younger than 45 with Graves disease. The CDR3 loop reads CASSYVPGRTGELFF. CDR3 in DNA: TGTGCCAGCAGTTACGTACCGGGCAGGACCGGGGAGCTGTTTTTT.